The T cell receptor beta chain described here comes from a study of T cell changes during pregnancy in multiple sclerosis. Clones were sequenced by immunoSEQ multiplex PCR, and TCRdb holds only the in-frame ones, with some missing. The top ten clones hold approximately 5% of a sample with around 61,000 clones, around nine tenths of them seen once. Trimming took 2 bases from V and 7 from J, leaving 9 bases between them. Germline V lookup: CDR1 MRHNA, CDR2 SNTAGT. The CDR3 spans 14 residues. This receptor was taken from a human donor whose cells served as feeder cells for cultures in a pregnancy study. The chain recombines TRBV6-4 with TRBJ1-6; D ambiguous. The sequencing sample was made of peripheral blood from another person, used as feeder cells. CDR3 in DNA: TGTGCCAGCAGTGACCACTCGGGGAATTCACCCCTCCACTTT. It specifies CASSDHSGNSPLHF.